This T cell receptor beta chain was documented in a study of blood T cell repertoires in COVID-19. On the study more broadly: Sample material is recorded as cDNA or gDNA derived from T cells, B-cell-depleted T cells, or PBMCs.

TCRdb's table, derived via immunoSEQ multiplex PCR, lists solely in-frame clones and lacks some. The sample has a few hundred thousand clones, approximately 83% seen once; the top ten hold 2.2%. Participants, about 18 to 100 years old, spanned some 23 US areas. Which cohort a participant joined came from the clinical history participants gave. Two consecutive negative NP/OP PCR tests, clearance, or resolved symptoms defined Cohort 3 recovery. Germline V gene lookup returns CDR1 ENHRY and CDR2 SYGVKD. Trimming cost V 11 bases and J 7 bases, with 18 bases left between them. The CDR3 is 13 amino acids. The chain has TRBV10-3 and TRBJ1-5; perhaps TRBD1 as D (5 bases). This clonotype was sampled from a man between 25 and 39 years old who had recovered from COVID-19. Input material: PBMCs or T cells enriched from blood (not recorded which). The CDR3 bases are TGTGCCTCTGTAGGGCAGGGAGGACAGCCCCAGCATTTT. This encodes CASVGQGGQPQHF.